This TCR beta chain was captured in a study of T cells after posttransplantation cyclophosphamide. Only a few counts were recorded for this clone. Its matching antigen is unknown. Cyclophosphamide on days +3 and +4 followed busulfan-fludarabine conditioning and a marrow graft. The data were produced by immunoSEQ multiplex PCR, yet TCRdb's version contains in-frame clones alone and is incomplete. The sample includes some 17,000 clones, roughly 81% of them seen just once. CDR3 length: 11 residues. V was clipped by 3 bases and J by 7 bases, with 7 bases between them. Germline CDR1 and CDR2: DFQATT and SNEGSKA (reference sequence). Study outcomes and limitations: TRB clonality was highly associated with recipient CMV seropositivity and reactivation. Donor CD8+ memory clones often dominated recipient blood repertoires at later times.

Sequenced material: CD8+ T cells sorted from PBMCs, taken roughly 250 weeks after a stem cell transplant with posttransplant cyclophosphamide. The source of this sequence is a female patient in her forties who received an allogeneic stem cell transplant from a related donor, was CMV-positive, and had no GVHD. The graft donor may be the source of some T cells. The chain has TRBV20-1 and TRBJ1-5; no clear D gene. The CDR3 is CSASRLQPQHF. CDR3 nucleotide sequence: TGCAGTGCTAGCCGGTTGCAGCCCCAGCATTTT.